One sample yielded the 20 T cell receptor beta chains listed below, sequenced in a study of technical replicates of blood from a handful of donors. Using immunoSEQ multiplex PCR, the repertoire was profiled, and TCRdb retains in-frame clones only, with some absent. The sample has 35,000 to 50,000 clones; approximately 96% are singletons. Input material: T cells isolated from PBMCs. The source is a human donor in good health.

The V gene is TRBV27, the J gene TRBJ2-7; no clear D gene. V shed 5 bases and J shed 4 bases, with 12 bases lying between them. The CDR3 extends over 13 amino acids. From germline, CDR1 is MNHEY and CDR2 SMNVEV (reference sequence). CDR3 protein: CASSPGDQYEQYF. The CDR3 bases are TGTGCCAGCAGTCCCGGAGACCAGTACGAGCAGTACTTC.

The chain joins TRBV5-4 to TRBJ2-3, with TRBD2 identical over 10 bases. V lost 2 bases to trimming and J lost 3 bases; unmatched junction nucleotides: 6. Germline CDR1 SGHNT, CDR2 YYREEE (reference sequence). The CDR3 sequence is 16 residues long. The CDR3 loop is CASSFSPAGGTDTQYF. Here the CDR3 DNA reads TGTGCCAGCAGCTTCTCCCCAGCGGGAGGGACAGATACGCAGTATTTT.

The CDR3 nucleotides read TGTGCCAGCAGCTTAGTAGGGGAGCTGTTTTTT. Amino acid sequence: CASSLVGELFF. J is TRBJ2-2 and V is TRBV11-3; no reliable D call. The germline V gene has CDR1 SGHNT and CDR2 YENEEA. This CDR3 comprises 11 residues. V lost 1 base to trimming and J lost 8 bases, with 2 bases between them.

This clone was seen only once. This chain connects TRBV6-5 to TRBJ2-7, with D perhaps TRBD1 (5 bases). The CDR3 spans 14 residues. Germline CDR1 MNHEY, CDR2 SVGAGI. V was cut by 2 bases and J by 6 bases, with 14 bases left in between. The CDR3 is CASSYKPQGSEQYF. Written as DNA, the CDR3 is TGTGCCAGCAGTTACAAACCCCAGGGTTCCGAGCAGTACTTC.

This sequence joins TRBV7-9 and TRBJ1-1; 7 nucleotides agree with TRBD1. CDR1 is SEHNR, CDR2 FQNEAQ, per germline (reference sequence). After removal of 1 base from V and 4 bases from J, the junction contained 3 bases not matched to a gene. The CDR3 has 14 residues. This chain's CDR3 is CASSLEGGLTEAFF. CDR3 DNA sequence: TGTGCCAGCAGCTTAGAAGGGGGCCTCACTGAAGCTTTCTTT.

V is TRBV5-1 and J is TRBJ2-5; 8 bases fit TRBD1. The ends lost 3 bases at V and 4 bases at J; junction bases unmatched: 5. Germline V gene sequence: CDR1 SGHRS, CDR2 YFSETQ. CDR3 size: 14 residues. CDR3 protein: CASSSTGAGETQYF. CDR3 DNA sequence: TGCGCCAGCAGCTCGACAGGGGCCGGAGAGACCCAGTACTTC.

The chain recombines TRBV7-9 with TRBJ1-5; TRBD1 aligns across 7 bases. V lost 6 bases, J lost 5 bases, and 4 bases stayed unmatched. This CDR3 comprises 13 residues. Germline assignment: CDR1 SEHNR and CDR2 FQNEAQ (reference sequence). The CDR3 DNA reads as TGTGCCAGCAGTGTTACAGGGGATCAGCCCCAGCATTTT. Translation: CASSVTGDQPQHF.

The rearrangement links TRBV6-1 to TRBJ2-4; 8 nucleotides match TRBD1. Germline trimming cut 11 bases from V and 6 bases from J; bases unmatched to any gene: 9. From germline, CDR1 is MNHNS and CDR2 SASEGT. The CDR3 runs 13 residues. The CDR3, as DNA: TGTGCCGGCGCAGGGGGCGCCGGAAACATTCAGTACTTC. This encodes CAGAGGAGNIQYF.

J is TRBJ2-7 and V is TRBV6-6; 7 bases match TRBD2. Germline V gene data show CDR1 as MNHNY and CDR2 as SVGAGI (reference sequence). Germline trimming cut 6 bases from V and 1 base from J; bases unmatched to any gene: 9. The CDR3 loop spans 15 amino acids. The CDR3 DNA follows: TGTGCCAGCAGCCTACTAGCGTTGGGGTCCTACGAGCAGTACTTC. Amino acid sequence: CASSLLALGSYEQYF.

The rearrangement uses TRBV13 and TRBJ1-1; D is ambiguous. In germline, CDR1 is PRHDT, CDR2 FYEKMQ (reference sequence). The CDR3 sequence is 11 residues long. V gave up 3 bases and J gave up 5 bases, with 4 bases separating them. The CDR3 DNA is TGTGCCAGCAGCTTGGAGACTGAAGCTTTCTTT. This sequence encodes CASSLETEAFF.

This clone is a singleton in its sample. This rearrangement joins TRBV19 to TRBJ1-5; TRBD1 might be the D (6 bases). Trimming cost V 6 bases and J 1 base, with 22 bases left between them. This CDR3 has 18 residues. Germline V CDR1 and CDR2: LNHDA, SQIVND (reference sequence). Written as DNA, the CDR3 is TGTGCCAGTAGCAAACCTCGACAGGCTTTCGGGAGCAATCAGCCCCAGCATTTT. Its translation is CASSKPRQAFGSNQPQHF.

This chain connects TRBV29-1 to TRBJ2-1; 7 bases fit TRBD2. Trimming removed 4 bases from V and 6 bases from J; junction bases left unmatched: 6. From germline, CDR1 is SQVTM and CDR2 ANQGSEA. CDR3 length equals 13 residues. The CDR3 protein is CSVGTGGSNEQFF. The CDR3 DNA sequence: TGCAGCGTTGGAACGGGAGGCTCCAATGAGCAGTTCTTC.

The chain employs TRBV10-3 and TRBJ2-7; maybe TRBD1 (6 bases). V was pared by 6 bases and J by 7 bases, with 13 bases between. Germline V gene data show CDR1 as ENHRY and CDR2 as SYGVKD. This CDR3 has 12 residues. Here the CDR3 reads CAISGTTMEQYF. CDR3 DNA: TGTGCCATCAGCGGGACAACAATGGAGCAGTACTTC.

This rearrangement joins TRBV12-5 to TRBJ2-3; 11 nucleotides line up with TRBD1. Trimming cost V 1 base and J 3 bases; bases outside gene matches: 6. This CDR3 has 17 residues. CDR1 is LGHNT and CDR2 is FRNRAP in the germline V gene. The CDR3 DNA follows: TGTGCTAGTGGTTTGGACTGGGGACAGGGGGGAACAGATACGCAGTATTTT. The encoded protein is CASGLDWGQGGTDTQYF.

This chain connects TRBV7-5 to TRBJ2-1; the DNA was not compared with TRBD2, the D call given in the table. TRBV7-5 is marked as a pseudogene. CDR3 length: 12 amino acids. CDR3 nucleotide sequence: TGTGTCAGAAGCTTAGGGACTAGCAATCCGTTCTTC. Its protein is CVRSLGTSNPFF.

The gene calls are TRBV7-9 and TRBJ2-7; 9 bases are a match to TRBD1. The germline V gene has CDR1 SEHNR and CDR2 FQNEAQ (reference sequence). The J segment lost 6 bases and the V segment lost 4 bases, leaving 10 bases of the junction unmatched. The CDR3 has 15 residues. CDR3 DNA: TGTGCCAGCAGCTCTCTCGGGACAGGGAGCAGCGAGCAGTACTTC. It is translated as CASSSLGTGSSEQYF.

V is TRBV9 and J is TRBJ2-3, with 7 bases lining up with TRBD1. The CDR3 length is 14 residues. Unmatched junction bases numbered 5, after V lost 3 bases and J lost 4 bases. Germline CDR1 and CDR2: SGDLS and YYNGEE. The CDR3 loop is CASSEGQLSDTQYF. The CDR3 region has the DNA TGTGCCAGCAGCGAGGGACAGTTATCAGATACGCAGTATTTT.

This clone was observed once. This chain links TRBV6-5 with TRBJ2-7; D is unresolved. V lost 2 bases and J 5 bases, leaving 7 bases between the germline ends. This CDR3 comprises 12 residues. In germline, CDR1 is MNHEY, CDR2 SVGAGI. The CDR3 DNA is TGTGCCAGCAGTTACCGAGGAAACGAGCAGTACTTC. It codes for CASSYRGNEQYF.

The rearrangement joins TRBV4-3 to TRBJ2-2; 9 bases map to TRBD1. V dropped 6 bases and J dropped 1; count of bases not matched to a gene: 3. The CDR3 is 15 residues long. CDR1 is LGHNA, CDR2 YSLEER, per germline. The CDR3 here is CASSPGQGNTGELFF. In DNA, the CDR3 is TGCGCCAGCAGTCCGGGACAGGGGAACACCGGGGAGCTGTTTTTT.

The CDR3 reads CATSSSGRGWADTQYF. The CDR3 region has the DNA TGTGCCACCAGCTCTAGTGGCAGGGGGTGGGCAGATACGCAGTATTTT. This sequence joins TRBV15 and TRBJ2-3, with 7 bases that match TRBD1. This CDR3 is 16 amino acids long. CDR1 LNHNV and CDR2 YYDKDF come from the germline V gene (reference sequence). Unmatched junction bases numbered 12, after V lost 5 bases and J lost 4 bases.